A single sample gave rise to the 23 T cell receptor beta chains below, sequenced in a study of blood T cells in healthy people across ages. Using a J-beta primer mix together with a sample-barcoded 5' primer, a second PCR was run for roughly 6 to 11 cycles. A single record per CDR3 protein comes from TCRdb applying MiXCR to the 5' RACE reads. This table has 750,000 to 1,000,000 distinct CDR3 sequences, 25% to 30% appearing once. This same sample was also taken into another study, of T cells of mothers and their children.

Sample: blood. The receptors were sampled from a woman aged 40-49 years in good health.

This clonotype was counted at least ten times. The chain links TRBV7-6 to TRBJ2-1; 10 nucleotides agree with TRBD1. This CDR3 comprises 16 residues. The V gene's germline CDR1 is SGHVS and CDR2 FNYEAQ. J lost 9 bases, V lost 1 base, and 9 bases had no gene match. The CDR3 sequence is CASSLVGDRGNGEQFF. CDR3 sequence (DNA): TGTGCCAGCAGCTTAGTGGGGGACAGGGGTAACGGTGAGCAGTTCTTC.

This clonotype was counted ten times or more. This chain joins TRBV20-1 and TRBJ2-1; D possibly uses TRBD1 or TRBD2 (5 bases each). The V and J ends lost 5 bases and 5 bases respectively, with 22 bases between them. The CDR3 length is 16 residues. Germline V gives CDR1 DFQATT, CDR2 SNEGSKA (reference sequence). CDR3 amino acids: CSAPRDPISPDNEQFF. CDR3 DNA: TGCAGTGCTCCCCGGGACCCTATCTCCCCTGACAATGAGCAGTTCTTC.

The chain combines TRBV20-1 with TRBJ1-4, with 10 nucleotides matching TRBD1. The CDR3 is made up of 17 amino acids. Germline V gene data show CDR1 as DFQATT and CDR2 as SNEGSKA (reference sequence). Trimming removed 1 base from V and 6 bases from J; junction bases left unmatched: 11. In DNA form, the CDR3 reads TGCAGTGCTAGAGGGTTTGCGACAGGGGGCACGGATGAAAAACTGTTTTTT. It encodes CSARGFATGGTDEKLFF.

This clonotype was detected many times. V and J are TRBV20-1 and TRBJ2-5, with 9 positions matching TRBD2. This CDR3 is 16 amino acids long. Losses at the gene ends were 2 bases for V and 5 bases for J; bases not matched to a gene: 12. Germline V CDR1 and CDR2: DFQATT, SNEGSKA (reference sequence). Here the CDR3 reads CSARRGRGGAVETQYF. The CDR3, as DNA: TGCAGTGCTAGAAGGGGTCGCGGGGGGGCCGTTGAGACCCAGTACTTC.

The chain employs TRBV27 and TRBJ2-2, with D uncertain. The CDR3 is 12 amino acids. With 4 bases removed from V and 6 bases from J, the gap between germline ends came to 6 bases. The germline gives CDR1 MNHEY, CDR2 SMNVEV (reference sequence). As DNA, the CDR3 is TGTGCCAGCAGTTATTTCCCCGGGGAGCTGTTTTTT. The encoded protein is CASSYFPGELFF.

This clonotype has just a few counts. A read error may produce the germline difference seen at one junction end. V and J are TRBV4-1 and TRBJ2-6, with D unresolved. The CDR3 length is 17 residues. In germline, CDR1 is MGHRA, CDR2 YSYEKL. CDR3 amino acids: CASRQEGSSAGANVLTF. The CDR3 coding sequence is TGCGCCAGCAGGCAAGAAGGGTCGTCAGCGGGGGCCAACGTCCTGACTTTC.

This clonotype is a singleton in its sample. One base away lies a much larger clone, so this may be a sequencing read error. The genes are TRBV6-1 and TRBJ1-6; 9 bases are a match to TRBD1. The CDR3 totals 13 residues. V lost 6 bases and J lost 11; bases outside the gene matches: 5. The V gene's germline CDR1 is MNHNS and CDR2 SASEGT. As DNA, the CDR3 is TGTGCCAGCAGGGACAGGGGTTGCCCACCCCTCCACTTT. It codes for CASRDRGCPPLHF.

The sample holds a few counts of this clonotype. A much larger clonotype is one base distant, so this may be a read error. The chain couples TRBV27 to TRBJ1-2, with 11 bases lining up with TRBD1. CDR1 and CDR2 (germline): MNHEY, SMNVEV (reference sequence). The length of the CDR3 is 12 residues. Here the CDR3 DNA reads TGTGCCAGCCGGACAGGGGGCGATGGCCACACCTTC. Its protein is CASRTGGDGHTF.

The rearrangement links TRBV2 to TRBJ2-5; 12 positions match TRBD2. The V segment lost 6 bases and the J segment 5 bases; nucleotides outside the gene matches: 7. The CDR3 spans 15 residues. The germline V gene has CDR1 SNHLY and CDR2 FYNNEI. CDR3 region: CASRETSGGRETQYF. CDR3 in DNA: TGTGCCAGCAGGGAGACTAGCGGGGGACGGGAGACCCAGTACTTC.

The chain couples TRBV27 to TRBJ2-1; the D is unclear. This CDR3 is 19 amino acids long. V lost 0 bases, J lost 7 bases, and 25 bases lay in between. Per germline, CDR1 MNHEY and CDR2 SMNVEV (reference sequence). The CDR3 region has the DNA TGTGCCAGCAGTTTATCGTTCCGCCACGGCGTCCCTGAGAGGAATGAGCAGTTCTTC. Amino acid sequence: CASSLSFRHGVPERNEQFF.

The CDR3 DNA is TGTGCCAGCAGTTCCAACCCTTTGGGGGCGAACACTGAAGCTTTCTTT. Its protein product is CASSSNPLGANTEAFF. This rearrangement joins TRBV28 to TRBJ1-1; perhaps TRBD1 as D (6 bases). Germline CDR1 reads MDHEN; CDR2 reads SYDVKM. The CDR3 is 16 residues long. V dropped 4 bases and J dropped 1 base, with 16 bases sitting between them.

J is TRBJ1-1 and V is TRBV12-3 or TRBV12-4; D is possibly TRBD1 (5 bases). This CDR3 region has 13 residues. V dropped 5 bases and J dropped 3 bases, with 10 bases sitting between them. Here the CDR3 DNA reads TGTGCCAGCAGTCCACAGGCGTACACTGAAGCTTTCTTT. Translating it yields CASSPQAYTEAFF.

This clonotype was observed a few times. The chain has TRBV28 and TRBJ1-5, with TRBD1 as a possible D gene (5 bases). Trimming took off 6 bases at V and 0 bases at J, with 12 bases between the two ends. Looked up from germline, CDR1 is MDHEN and CDR2 is SYDVKM. CDR3 length equals 15 residues. The CDR3 here is CASRDGGYSNQPQHF. As DNA, the CDR3 is TGTGCCAGCAGGGACGGGGGATATAGCAATCAGCCCCAGCATTTT. Variable domain in full (rest from reference TRBV28 and TRBJ1-5): DVKVTQSSRYLVKRTGEKVFLECVQDMDHENMFWYRQDPGLGLRLIYFSYDVKMKEKGDIPEGYSVSREKKERFSLILESASTNQTSMYLCASRDGGYSNQPQHFGDGTRLSIL.

This clonotype was counted between two and nine times. This chain joins TRBV5-6 and TRBJ1-5; a weak D match, TRBD1 (5 bases). The CDR3 has 14 residues. The germline CDR1 and CDR2 sequences are SGHDT and YYEEEE. The germline V and J ends were trimmed by 2 bases and 9 bases, with 15 bases remaining between them. The CDR3 spells CASSFNARGSPQHF. CDR3 DNA: TGTGCCAGCAGCTTCAATGCACGGGGGTCGCCCCAGCATTTT.

This clonotype has at least ten counts. This chain joins TRBV6-5 and TRBJ2-6; no clear D gene. This CDR3 spans 18 amino acids. Trimming stripped 2 bases from V and 0 bases from J, with 14 bases between. In germline, CDR1 is MNHEY, CDR2 SVGAGI. CDR3 residues: CASSYGWTGSSGANVLTF. CDR3 in DNA: TGTGCCAGCAGTTACGGTTGGACGGGTAGCTCTGGGGCCAACGTCCTGACTTTC.

Many counts were recorded for this clonotype. Possible read error: a much larger clone is one base away. The chain uses TRBV10-3 and TRBJ2-4, with 7 bases aligning to TRBD1. The trim removed 11 bases at V and 6 bases at J, leaving 7 bases unmatched. The length of the CDR3 is 12 residues. The V gene's germline CDR1 is ENHRY and CDR2 SYGVKD. The CDR3 DNA sequence: TGTGCCGCCCCGGGACAGATAAACATTCAGTACTTC. It translates to CAAPGQINIQYF.

This clonotype was recorded at least ten times. The chain employs TRBV2 and TRBJ2-5; TRBD1 matches 11 bases. The germline V gene encodes CDR1 SNHLY and CDR2 FYNNEI. The CDR3 spans 13 residues. Losses at the gene ends were 7 bases for V and 4 bases for J; bases not matched to a gene: 2. The CDR3 DNA reads TGTGCCAGCACTGGACAGGGGGCAGAGACCCAGTACTTC. This translates into CASTGQGAETQYF.

This chain links TRBV14 with TRBJ1-1, with TRBD1 matching 7 bases. There are 14 residues in the CDR3. V was pared by 0 bases and J by 4 bases, with 2 bases of the junction left unmatched. CDR1 is SGHDN, CDR2 FVKESK, per germline. This CDR3 is CASSQDRQGTEAFF. For the CDR3, the DNA is TGTGCCAGCAGCCAAGATCGACAGGGCACTGAAGCTTTCTTT.

In its sample, this clonotype was seen many times. V and J are TRBV28 and TRBJ1-2; D might be TRBD1 (5 bases). Between the trimmed V and J ends, which lost 0 bases and 0 bases, there was a span of 20 bases. CDR3 size: 19 residues. Per the germline V gene, CDR1 is MDHEN and CDR2 is SYDVKM. CDR3 residues: CASSLWVQDVFLANYGYTF. The CDR3 DNA reads TGTGCCAGCAGTTTATGGGTACAGGATGTCTTCCTAGCTAACTATGGCTACACCTTC.

This clonotype has only a few counts. The chain is built from TRBV20-1 and TRBJ2-7; 8 bases are shared with TRBD2. CDR1 is DFQATT, CDR2 SNEGSKA, per germline (reference sequence). The CDR3 has 14 amino acids. The V segment lost 4 bases and the J segment 4 bases; nucleotides outside the gene matches: 9. The CDR3: CSAIRRGALYEQYF. For the CDR3, the DNA is TGCAGTGCTATTAGGCGGGGGGCCCTATACGAGCAGTACTTC.

The chain employs TRBV6-6 and TRBJ2-1; D gene unclear. The CDR3 has 13 residues. Germline CDR1 reads MNHNY; CDR2 reads SVGAGI (reference sequence). V lost 2 bases, J lost 7 bases, and 9 bases lay in between. CDR3 sequence (DNA): TGTGCCAGCAGTTACCCAAGCGTTAATGAGCAGTTCTTC. Its protein product is CASSYPSVNEQFF.

The rearrangement links TRBV28 to TRBJ2-1; 8 nucleotides line up with TRBD1. The CDR3 loop spans 14 amino acids. V was clipped by 7 bases and J by 8 bases; unmatched bases: 10. CDR1 and CDR2 from the germline V gene are MDHEN and SYDVKM. CDR3 loop: CASTAGQAIDEQFF. For the CDR3, the DNA is TGTGCCAGCACTGCGGGACAGGCGATCGATGAGCAGTTCTTC.

V and J are TRBV12-3 or TRBV12-4 and TRBJ2-5, with D possibly called TRBD1 or TRBD2 (5 bases each). With 6 bases removed from V and 3 bases from J, the gap between germline ends came to 20 bases. This CDR3 spans 16 amino acids. CDR3 in amino acids: CASSRTHWQGEETQYF. The DNA for the CDR3 is TGTGCCAGCAGCCGAACCCATTGGCAGGGAGAAGAGACCCAGTACTTC.